These 16 T cell receptor beta chains were sequenced from one sample in a study of PD-L1 blockade in urothelial cancer. The repertoire was sequenced with immunoSEQ multiplex PCR; TCRdb's copy has only in-frame clones and lacks some. The repertoire holds roughly 87,000 clones, 87% seen once, with 4.5% to 6.5% in the top ten. The sequencing used PBMCs, collected around atezolizumab (anti-PD-L1) treatment. Source of these receptors: a woman aged 65 to 85 with urothelial cancer.

V and J are TRBV29-1 and TRBJ2-3; 7 bases are a match to TRBD2. J was trimmed by 1 base and V by 3 bases; bases with no gene match: 1. The CDR3 is made up of 13 amino acids. Germline V CDR1 and CDR2: SQVTM, ANQGSEA. This CDR3 reads CSVDLAGTDTQYF. DNA of the CDR3: TGCAGCGTTGACCTAGCGGGCACAGATACGCAGTATTTT.

This clone was detected a few times. This chain joins TRBV10-3 and TRBJ2-1; maybe TRBD1 (6 bases). Germline values: CDR1 ENHRY, CDR2 SYGVKD. The length of the CDR3 is 15 residues. Deletions cut 7 bases from V and 0 bases from J, with 13 bases between. Here the CDR3 reads CAIMKDSSSYNEQFF. The CDR3 coding sequence is TGTGCCATCATGAAGGACAGCAGCTCCTACAATGAGCAGTTCTTC.

The rearrangement links TRBV7-8 to TRBJ2-7, with 8 bases identical to TRBD1. The CDR3 is 14 residues long. Trimming cost V 2 bases and J 3 bases; bases outside gene matches: 3. Germline V gives CDR1 SGHVS, CDR2 FQNEAQ. The CDR3 reads CASSLLQGVYEQYF. In DNA, the CDR3 is TGTGCCAGCAGCTTACTACAGGGGGTCTACGAGCAGTACTTC.

The chain couples TRBV19 to TRBJ1-1; TRBD1 might be the D (6 bases). Germline V CDR1 and CDR2: LNHDA, SQIVND (reference sequence). The CDR3 is made up of 14 amino acids. Trimming removed 7 bases at V and 5 bases at J, with 17 bases between. DNA for the CDR3: TGTGCCAGTACTCGAACAGGGCTGGGAACTGAAGCTTTCTTT. Translating gives CASTRTGLGTEAFF.

In the case of this clone: The sample has other DNA sequences that encode this CDR3 too. This rearrangement joins TRBV5-1 to TRBJ2-7; maybe TRBD1 (5 bases). V lost 0 bases and J 2 bases, leaving 9 bases between the germline ends. The V gene's germline CDR1 is SGHRS and CDR2 YFSETQ. The CDR3 is 14 residues long. The CDR3 sequence: CASSLAPDTYEQYF. Here the CDR3 DNA reads TGCGCCAGCAGCTTGGCCCCGGACACCTACGAGCAGTACTTC. The full variable domain, completed using reference TRBV5-1 and TRBJ2-7, is KAGVTQTPRYLIKTRGQQVTLSCSPISGHRSVSWYQQTPGQGLQFLFEYFSETQRNKGNFPGRFSGRQFSNSRSEMNVSTLELGDSALYLCASSLAPDTYEQYFGPGTRLTVT.

The V and J genes are TRBV5-1 and TRBJ1-2; 7 bases line up with TRBD1. The CDR3 covers 16 residues. Trimming cost V 5 bases and J 0 bases; bases outside gene matches: 10. Germline CDR1 reads SGHRS; CDR2 reads YFSETQ. The CDR3 loop is CASRRDSMGPNYGYTF. The CDR3 DNA sequence: TGCGCCAGCAGGCGGGACAGTATGGGCCCTAACTATGGCTACACCTTC.

The chain uses TRBV5-1 and TRBJ1-2, with D maybe TRBD1 (5 bases). CDR1 and CDR2 from the germline V gene are SGHRS and YFSETQ. This CDR3 comprises 14 residues. Trimming cost V 3 bases and J 2 bases, with 11 bases left between them. The chain's CDR3 is CASSSGDGNYGYTF. CDR3 nucleotide sequence: TGCGCCAGCAGCTCGGGGGACGGGAACTATGGCTACACCTTC.

This clone occurred once. CDR3 amino acids: CASTSTPATNEKLFF. CDR3 sequence (DNA): TGTGCCAGCACCTCTACTCCTGCAACTAATGAAAAACTGTTTTTT. V usage is TRBV4-2 and J usage is TRBJ1-4; unclear D gene. The CDR3 spans 15 residues. V lost 7 bases and J lost 0, with 12 bases in between. The germline V gene encodes CDR1 LGHNA and CDR2 YNFKEQ.

This clone appeared a single time. The gene calls are TRBV7-7 and TRBJ2-1; D might be TRBD1 (6 bases). The CDR3 runs to 13 residues. V was clipped by 3 bases and J by 6 bases, with 9 bases between them. The V gene's germline CDR1 is SSHAT and CDR2 FNYEAQ (reference sequence). This chain's CDR3 is CASSLSRGNEQFF. The CDR3 region has the DNA TGTGCCAGCAGCTTGTCCAGGGGCAATGAGCAGTTCTTC.

This clone was counted between two and nine times. The rearrangement uses TRBV2 and TRBJ1-2; D is perhaps TRBD1 (6 bases). The CDR3 covers 12 residues. V was cut by 4 bases and J by 8 bases, with 11 bases left in between. Per the germline V gene, CDR1 is SNHLY and CDR2 is FYNNEI. The CDR3 bases are TGTGCCAGCAGTGGAAACAGGGAGGGCTACACCTTC. It specifies CASSGNREGYTF.

The CDR3 loop reads CASSWTGVGNTEAFF. CDR3 coding DNA: TGTGCCAGCAGTTGGACAGGGGTCGGGAACACTGAAGCTTTCTTT. The chain links TRBV6-5 to TRBJ1-1; 9 nucleotides align to TRBD1. This CDR3 comprises 15 residues. The germline V gene encodes CDR1 MNHEY and CDR2 SVGAGI. After removal of 4 bases from V and 1 base from J, the junction contained 4 bases not matched to a gene.

The V gene is TRBV28, the J gene TRBJ1-1; 8 nucleotides agree with TRBD1. The CDR3 has 16 residues. The trim removed 6 bases at V and 4 bases at J, leaving 13 bases unmatched. Germline values: CDR1 MDHEN, CDR2 SYDVKM. The CDR3 reads CASSFSGQGGLTEAFF. CDR3 nucleotides: TGTGCCAGCAGCTTCTCTGGACAGGGAGGTCTCACTGAAGCTTTCTTT.

The chain uses TRBV30 and TRBJ2-5, with D unresolved. Germline V gives CDR1 GTSNPN, CDR2 SVGIG (reference sequence). The V end was cut by 0 bases, the J end by 4 bases, with 9 bases between. The CDR3 is 13 residues long. CDR3 loop: CAWSVSTRETQYF. CDR3 DNA sequence: TGTGCCTGGAGTGTTTCTACGAGAGAGACCCAGTACTTC.

The count of this clone is one. This chain connects TRBV5-4 to TRBJ2-3; the match to TRBD2 covers 8 bases. This CDR3 has 16 residues. The J segment lost 9 bases and the V segment lost 2 bases, leaving 14 bases of the junction unmatched. Germline V gene lookup returns CDR1 SGHNT and CDR2 YYREEE (reference sequence). The CDR3 reads CASSFELGTRRLTQYF. CDR3 sequence (DNA): TGTGCCAGCAGCTTTGAGTTAGGGACTAGACGATTGACGCAGTATTTT.

The chain joins TRBV5-5 to TRBJ2-1, with 11 bases aligning to TRBD1. In germline, CDR1 is SGHKS, CDR2 YYEKEE (reference sequence). With V trimmed by 3 bases and J by 4 bases, 6 bases remained unmatched. This CDR3 comprises 16 residues. DNA of the CDR3: TGTGCCAGCAGCTCGAGGACAGGGGGCACGTACAATGAGCAGTTCTTC. Protein sequence: CASSSRTGGTYNEQFF.

This chain joins TRBV9 and TRBJ2-3; 7 bases align to TRBD2. Germline V gene lookup returns CDR1 SGDLS and CDR2 YYNGEE. Losses at the gene ends were 0 bases for V and 0 bases for J; bases not matched to a gene: 4. The CDR3 runs 16 residues. CDR3 sequence (DNA): TGTGCCAGCAGCGTAGGTTTGACTAGCAGCACAGATACGCAGTATTTT. Translating gives CASSVGLTSSTDTQYF.